A selection of T cell receptor beta chains follows, all from one sample in a study of T cells in Graves' hyperthyroidism and ophthalmopathy. MiXCR was run by TCRdb on the multiplex PCR reads, yielding one entry per CDR3 protein. The sample contains about 680,000 distinct CDR3 sequences, roughly 32% of which appear only once. The material sequenced was blood. The receptors stem from a woman aged 40 to 50 with Graves' hyperthyroidism. Both conserved end residues are part of each CDR3.

v_gene	j_gene	CDR3aa
TRBV7-9	NA	CASSFGVRNEQFF
TRBV2	TRBJ1-5	CASSAGGDSNQPQHF
TRBV7-9	TRBJ1-2	CASSSYRTGRLGYTF
TRBV19	TRBJ1-1	CASHRGYTEAFF
TRBV2	TRBJ2-7	CASSAPGLATYEQYF
TRBV29-1	TRBJ1-2	CSVRQGVRTYGYTF
TRBV7-9	TRBJ2-7	CASSLPEASGIYSEQYF
TRBV5-1	TRBJ1-5	CASSLDPYSNQPQHF
TRBV20-1	TRBJ1-2	CSVPQGTTYGYTF
TRBV3-1	TRBJ1-3	CASSQEDRVVDTIYF
TRBV20-1	TRBJ2-7	CSARAPSTYEQYF
TRBV2	TRBJ1-1	CASSEGAGVTEAFF
TRBV20-1	TRBJ2-7	CSARDEGCRNEQYF
TRBV7-6	TRBJ2-5	CASSLFWSPETQYF
TRBV19	TRBJ2-5	CASSIDPAGGRETQYF
TRBV14	TRBJ2-5	CASSQDSVRRETQYF
TRBV4-3	TRBJ1-2	CASQQRYEGFVDGYTF
TRBV7-2	TRBJ1-5	CASSLDMDGYSNQPQHF
TRBV6-6	TRBJ2-7	CASSYSNWQYF
TRBV7-9	TRBJ2-7	CASSLPGSSYEQYF
TRBV5-5	TRBJ2-5	CASSLGQYF
TRBV5-1	TRBJ2-5	CASSTYRDRNLKETQYF
TRBV20-1	TRBJ2-7	CSAKDRVWEQYF
TRBV7-9	TRBJ2-5	CASSSQGFEETQYF
TRBV19	TRBJ1-5	CASSLQGHGPNQPQHF
TRBV7-9	TRBJ2-7	CASSPRGTGGYYEQYF
TRBV28	TRBJ2-7	CASSNQGGREQYF
TRBV29-1	TRBJ1-3	CSLMGASGNTIYF
TRBV7-6	TRBJ2-5	CASSLIRETQYF
TRBV7-2	TRBJ2-7	CASGTGDRDTYEQYF
TRBV25-1	TRBJ2-3	CASMGSGDTQYF
TRBV14	TRBJ2-7	CASSPRDRVPRTTYEQYF
TRBV11-1	TRBJ2-5	CASSIDSSGGSSAYF
TRBV5-1	TRBJ2-7	CASFRGGSDLSSYEQYF
TRBV2	TRBJ2-5	CASTGAGGEWETQYF
TRBV19	TRBJ2-2	CASTGQYTGELFF
TRBV6-5	TRBJ1-1	CASRTGIHTEAFF
TRBV2	TRBJ1-6	CASTPTKGGNSPLHF
TRBV7-9	TRBJ1-2	CASSQPTSGGRGYGYTF
TRBV4-2	TRBJ2-5	CASSLEGEAQYF
TRBV27	TRBJ1-2	CASSLRRSNGYTF
TRBV28	TRBJ2-7	CASSLGGQGDDEQYF
TRBV20-1	TRBJ2-5	CSAHPPLAGKETQYF
TRBV25-1	TRBJ2-7	CASRHREGAYEQYF
TRBV5-1	TRBJ2-5	CASSAGQAGTQYF
TRBV29-1	TRBJ1-1	CSVEGRFDTEAFF
TRBV10-2	TRBJ1-2	CASRGQAGDYGYTF
TRBV2	TRBJ2-5	CASSDFRAVQETQYF
TRBV19	TRBJ1-1	CASSIRGGSNTEAFF
TRBV15	TRBJ1-1	CATSVARNTEAFF
TRBV3-1	TRBJ1-3	CASSQGGNTIYF
TRBV4-3	TRBJ1-6	CASSQDHRTPYNSPLHF
TRBV20-1	TRBJ2-7	CSARGLAEHSYEQYF
TRBV13	TRBJ1-1	CASSSPVYTEAFF
TRBV6-5	TRBJ2-5	CATRQQGKETQYF
TRBV28	TRBJ1-2	CASSLGQVEYGYTF